This is a list of T cell receptor beta chains from one sample in a study of shared clonotypes between healthy human individuals. Measured with immunoSEQ multiplex PCR; TCRdb has only the in-frame clones, and not every one. This table holds fewer than 800,000 clones, around 90% found once. The source material was naive CD8+ T cells sorted from blood. Source of these receptors: a man aged 30 to 39 in good health. Both conserved end residues are part of each CDR3. Each record gives: D gene, J gene, V gene, clone size, CDR3 protein, CDR3 DNA. D genes are given only for firm matches. Rows may omit the clone size; those that give it use once, few, many or a size class.

d_gene: .; j_gene: TRBJ2-7; v_gene: TRBV9; abundance: .; CDR3aa: CASTPGAGVHEQYF; CDR3nt: TGTGCCAGCACCCCGGGGGCGGGAGTCCACGAGCAGTACTTC
d_gene: .; j_gene: TRBJ1-5; v_gene: TRBV7-2; abundance: once; CDR3aa: CASSPGLHSNQPQHF; CDR3nt: TGTGCCAGCAGCCCGGGACTCCATAGCAATCAGCCCCAGCATTTT
d_gene: TRBD2; j_gene: TRBJ2-7; v_gene: TRBV27; abundance: .; CDR3aa: CASRPGTSHGEQYF; CDR3nt: TGTGCCAGCAGACCCGGGACTAGCCACGGCGAGCAGTACTTC
d_gene: .; j_gene: TRBJ2-3; v_gene: TRBV10-3; abundance: .; CDR3aa: CAISELALIPFF; CDR3nt: TGTGCCATCAGTGAGTTGGCGCTCATCCCATTTTTT
d_gene: .; j_gene: TRBJ2-7; v_gene: TRBV6-1; abundance: .; CDR3aa: CASSVDSYEQYF; CDR3nt: TGTGCCAGCAGTGTGGATTCCTACGAGCAGTACTTC
d_gene: .; j_gene: TRBJ2-1; v_gene: TRBV18; abundance: .; CDR3aa: CASSPLFEGGPLYNEQFF; CDR3nt: TGTGCCAGCTCACCTCTCTTTGAGGGGGGCCCCCTATACAATGAGCAGTTCTTC
d_gene: .; j_gene: TRBJ1-4; v_gene: TRBV30; abundance: .; CDR3aa: CAWSGGTLAYEKLFF; CDR3nt: TGTGCCTGGAGTGGTGGGACCCTTGCATACGAAAAACTGTTTTTT
d_gene: TRBD2; j_gene: TRBJ2-2; v_gene: TRBV11-2; abundance: .; CDR3aa: CASSPAGGLHTGELFF; CDR3nt: TGTGCCAGCAGCCCCGCGGGGGGGCTCCACACCGGGGAGCTGTTTTTT
d_gene: .; j_gene: TRBJ2-7; v_gene: TRBV7-9; abundance: few; CDR3aa: CASSEFPANSAGPDYEQYF; CDR3nt: TGTGCCAGCAGCGAATTTCCGGCCAATTCAGCGGGTCCCGACTACGAGCAGTACTTC
d_gene: TRBD1; j_gene: TRBJ1-4; v_gene: TRBV7-9; abundance: .; CDR3aa: CASSLGTGGLDEKLFF; CDR3nt: TGTGCCAGCAGCTTAGGGACAGGGGGGCTTGATGAAAAACTGTTTTTT
d_gene: .; j_gene: TRBJ2-3; v_gene: TRBV7-9; abundance: .; CDR3aa: CASSFLDGGPSTDTQYF; CDR3nt: TGTGCCAGCAGCTTCCTAGACGGAGGCCCTAGCACAGATACGCAGTATTTT
d_gene: .; j_gene: TRBJ2-7; v_gene: TRBV11-2; abundance: .; CDR3aa: CASSLGQISYEQYF; CDR3nt: TGTGCCAGCAGCTTAGGACAGATCTCCTACGAGCAGTACTTC
d_gene: .; j_gene: TRBJ2-7; v_gene: TRBV5-1; abundance: .; CDR3aa: CASSSDTRAAGYEQYF; CDR3nt: TGCGCCAGCAGCTCCGATACCAGGGCGGCGGGATACGAGCAGTACTTC
d_gene: .; j_gene: TRBJ2-1; v_gene: TRBV2; abundance: .; CDR3aa: CASRSWGGAEQFF; CDR3nt: TGTGCCAGCAGGTCCTGGGGTGGTGCTGAGCAGTTCTTC
d_gene: .; j_gene: TRBJ1-5; v_gene: TRBV2; abundance: .; CDR3aa: CASRDGYSNQPQHF; CDR3nt: TGTGCCAGCCGGGACGGATATAGCAATCAGCCCCAGCATTTT
d_gene: TRBD1; j_gene: TRBJ1-3; v_gene: TRBV11-2; abundance: .; CDR3aa: CASSALKMGTGTENTIYF; CDR3nt: TGTGCCAGCAGCGCACTTAAAATGGGGACAGGGACAGAGAACACCATATATTTT
d_gene: .; j_gene: TRBJ2-1; v_gene: TRBV25-1; abundance: .; CDR3aa: CASSEVTVSSYNEQFF; CDR3nt: TGTGCCAGCAGTGAGGTGACAGTGAGCTCCTACAATGAGCAGTTCTTC
d_gene: .; j_gene: TRBJ2-1; v_gene: TRBV29-1; abundance: .; CDR3aa: CSQGGHTYNEQFF; CDR3nt: TGCAGCCAGGGGGGACACACCTACAATGAGCAGTTCTTC
d_gene: TRBD1; j_gene: TRBJ1-3; v_gene: TRBV11-2; abundance: .; CDR3aa: CASSFPTGALGNTIYF; CDR3nt: TGTGCCAGCAGCTTTCCGACAGGGGCATTGGGAAACACCATATATTTT
d_gene: .; j_gene: TRBJ2-6; v_gene: TRBV7-9; abundance: .; CDR3aa: CASSALMGQHVLTF; CDR3nt: TGTGCCAGCAGCGCTTTGATGGGGCAACACGTCCTGACTTTC
d_gene: TRBD1; j_gene: TRBJ2-5; v_gene: TRBV9; abundance: .; CDR3aa: CASSVAGTGEETQYF; CDR3nt: TGTGCCAGCAGCGTAGCAGGGACAGGGGAAGAGACCCAGTACTTC
d_gene: .; j_gene: TRBJ2-5; v_gene: TRBV28; abundance: .; CDR3aa: CASSLFIRGETQYF; CDR3nt: TGTGCCAGCAGTTTATTTATCCGGGGAGAGACCCAGTACTTC
d_gene: .; j_gene: TRBJ2-2; v_gene: TRBV10-3; abundance: .; CDR3aa: CAISAGLELFF; CDR3nt: TGTGCCATCAGTGCCGGATTAGAGCTGTTTTTT